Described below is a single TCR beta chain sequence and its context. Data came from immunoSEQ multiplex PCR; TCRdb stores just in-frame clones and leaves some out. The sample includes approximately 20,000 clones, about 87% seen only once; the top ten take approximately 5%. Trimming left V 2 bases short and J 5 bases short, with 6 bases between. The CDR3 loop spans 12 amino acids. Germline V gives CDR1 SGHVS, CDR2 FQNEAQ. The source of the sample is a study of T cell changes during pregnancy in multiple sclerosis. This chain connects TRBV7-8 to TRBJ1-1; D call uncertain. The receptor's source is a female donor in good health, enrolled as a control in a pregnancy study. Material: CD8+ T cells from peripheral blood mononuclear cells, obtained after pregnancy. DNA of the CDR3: TGTGCCAGCAGCTTAACTTTAACTGAAGCTTTCTTT. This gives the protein CASSLTLTEAFF.